A single sample gave rise to the 18 T cell receptor beta chains below, sequenced in a study of cytomegalovirus exposure and HLA in healthy donors. With 60 Vbeta and 13 Jbeta primers, the PCR was carried out. The assay was immunoSEQ multiplex PCR, and TCRdb's table has in-frame clones only and misses some. The table lists about 210,000 clones, more than 75% of them singletons. What was sequenced was PBMCs. The receptors originated from a man between 35 and 55 years old in good health and CMV-seropositive.

V is TRBV7-9 and J is TRBJ1-3, with D possibly being TRBD1 (5 bases). With 2 bases removed from V and 0 bases from J, the gap between germline ends came to 20 bases. This CDR3 spans 19 amino acids. Germline CDR1 is SEHNR and CDR2 is FQNEAQ (reference sequence). The CDR3 loop reads CASSLLLPGGVLSGNTIYF. DNA of the CDR3: TGTGCCAGCAGCTTACTGCTACCGGGAGGGGTCCTCTCTGGAAACACCATATATTTT.

This chain links TRBV5-1 with TRBJ2-7, with D tentatively TRBD1 (5 bases). The CDR3 totals 15 residues. V was shortened by 3 bases and J by 3 bases, with 16 bases between the two germline ends. From germline, CDR1 is SGHRS and CDR2 YFSETQ. In DNA form, the CDR3 reads TGCGCCAGCAGCTCGACAGTAGGGGCCAACTACGAGCAGTACTTC. Residues: CASSSTVGANYEQYF.

In its sample, this clone was seen once. The chain uses TRBV7-2 and TRBJ1-3, with D unclear. CDR1 and CDR2 (germline): SGHTA, FQGNSA. Trimming took 0 bases from V and 2 from J, leaving 8 bases between them. This CDR3 region has 15 residues. The CDR3 nucleotides are TGTGCCAGCAGCTTAGCCGGGAATCCTGGAAACACCATATATTTT. This gives the protein CASSLAGNPGNTIYF.

The chain couples TRBV4-1 to TRBJ2-7; 9 nucleotides line up with TRBD1. Germline CDR1 MGHRA, CDR2 YSYEKL. V lost 4 bases, J lost 3 bases, and 4 bases stayed unmatched. CDR3 size: 14 residues. The CDR3 coding sequence is TGCGCCAGCAGCCGCCGGGACAGGGACTACGAGCAGTACTTC. Translating it yields CASSRRDRDYEQYF.

The rearrangement links TRBV19 to TRBJ1-5; no firm D call. The CDR3 loop spans 12 amino acids. V was cut by 7 bases and J by 6 bases, with 10 bases left in between. Germline V gene sequence: CDR1 LNHDA, CDR2 SQIVND (reference sequence). The CDR3: CASTSGVQPQHF. CDR3 nucleotides: TGTGCCAGTACCTCCGGGGTTCAGCCCCAGCATTTT.

This chain links TRBV28 with TRBJ1-5, with 7 nucleotides matching TRBD1. Trimming at V came to 6 bases and at J to 3 bases, leaving 11 bases not matched to a gene. Germline CDR1 MDHEN, CDR2 SYDVKM. The CDR3 contains 16 residues. The CDR3: CASRPTGQANNQPQHF. CDR3 DNA sequence: TGTGCCAGCAGACCTACCGGACAGGCAAACAATCAGCCCCAGCATTTT. Together with reference TRBV28 and TRBJ1-5, the CDR3 gives the full variable domain: DVKVTQSSRYLVKRTGEKVFLECVQDMDHENMFWYRQDPGLGLRLIYFSYDVKMKEKGDIPEGYSVSREKKERFSLILESASTNQTSMYLCASRPTGQANNQPQHFGDGTRLSIL.

This clone showed up just a few times. The V gene is TRBV27, the J gene TRBJ2-1; TRBD2 matches 11 bases. CDR1 is MNHEY, CDR2 SMNVEV, per germline (reference sequence). The CDR3 is made up of 17 amino acids. V was clipped by 2 bases and J by 4 bases; unmatched bases: 7. The DNA for the CDR3 is TGTGCCAGCAGTTTAGAGGTTGGGACTAGCGGATACAATGAGCAGTTCTTC. Encoded protein: CASSLEVGTSGYNEQFF.

For this clone: Other DNA sequences in this sample translate to the same CDR3. The J gene is TRBJ2-6, the V gene TRBV2, with D perhaps matching TRBD1 (6 bases). This CDR3 is 15 amino acids long. The ends were cut back, 6 bases at V and 4 bases at J, with 13 bases in the middle. In germline, CDR1 is SNHLY, CDR2 FYNNEI. CDR3 protein: CASRTGYTGANVLTF. In DNA form, the CDR3 reads TGTGCCAGCAGGACAGGTTACACAGGGGCCAACGTCCTGACTTTC.

V is TRBV10-3 and J is TRBJ1-2, with a possible D match to TRBD1 (6 bases). V lost 0 bases and J 4 bases, leaving 15 bases between the germline ends. Germline values: CDR1 ENHRY, CDR2 SYGVKD. This CDR3 comprises 16 residues. The CDR3 coding sequence is TGTGCCATCAGTGAGTCGACAGGTTCTCCCTCCTATGGCTACACCTTC. Translating gives CAISESTGSPSYGYTF.

This clone came up a few times. The V call is TRBV5-1, the J call TRBJ1-1; D perhaps matches TRBD1 (5 bases). The germline V gene encodes CDR1 SGHRS and CDR2 YFSETQ. There are 13 residues in the CDR3. Trimming removed 0 bases at V and 10 bases at J, with 13 bases between. The CDR3, as DNA: TGCGCCAGCAGCTTGGCCGACAGTATGAGAGCTTTCTTT. It encodes CASSLADSMRAFF.

This clone was counted once. The chain links TRBV30 to TRBJ2-1; D uncertain. CDR1 is GTSNPN, CDR2 SVGIG, per germline (reference sequence). With 2 bases removed from V and 6 bases from J, the gap between germline ends came to 5 bases. This CDR3 has 11 residues. The CDR3 reads CAWSNGNEQFF. The CDR3 nucleotides read TGTGCCTGGAGTAACGGCAATGAGCAGTTCTTC.

This clone was seen more than once but under ten times. Other DNA variants within this sample encode the same CDR3. The chain joins TRBV7-9 to TRBJ2-1, with a possible D match to TRBD2 (5 bases). This CDR3 is built from 14 residues. V was clipped by 1 base and J by 1 base, with 5 bases between them. Germline CDR1 SEHNR, CDR2 FQNEAQ (reference sequence). The CDR3 protein is CASSLGGSYNEQFF. CDR3 bases: TGTGCCAGCAGCTTAGGAGGGTCCTACAATGAGCAGTTCTTC.

Only a few counts were recorded for this clone. V is TRBV14 and J is TRBJ2-2, with a possible D match to TRBD2 (5 bases). Trimming shortened V by 6 bases and J by 0 bases, and 17 bases separated the two germline ends. The CDR3 covers 17 residues. CDR1 is SGHDN, CDR2 FVKESK, per germline. The CDR3 coding sequence is TGTGCCAGCAGTCTTAATCTTGATAGCGCGAACACCGGGGAGCTGTTTTTT. Translation gives CASSLNLDSANTGELFF.

V is TRBV19 and J is TRBJ1-5; D might be TRBD1 (5 bases). The CDR3 is 15 residues long. The germline gives CDR1 LNHDA, CDR2 SQIVND (reference sequence). V was cut by 7 bases and J by 2 bases, with 15 bases left in between. The DNA of the CDR3 is TGTGCCAGTACCGCCAGTGGGGCGGGCAATCAGCCCCAGCATTTT. This encodes CASTASGAGNQPQHF.

The rearrangement joins TRBV7-9 to TRBJ1-4, with D uncertain. Germline V CDR1 and CDR2: SEHNR, FQNEAQ (reference sequence). CDR3 length: 15 amino acids. Between the trimmed V and J ends, which lost 1 base and 7 bases, there was a span of 13 bases. The CDR3 loop reads CASSLVGPEREKLFF. The CDR3 DNA reads as TGTGCCAGCAGCTTAGTGGGTCCCGAGCGTGAAAAACTGTTTTTT.

This clone was detected only a few times. This chain joins TRBV4-1 and TRBJ2-1; 9 bases map to TRBD1. V lost 3 bases to trimming and J lost 8 bases; unmatched junction nucleotides: 2. Germline V lookup: CDR1 MGHRA, CDR2 YSYEKL. This CDR3 is built from 13 residues. CDR3 nucleotide sequence: TGCGCCAGCAGCCAGGGACAGGGATATGAGCAGTTCTTC. The encoded protein is CASSQGQGYEQFF.

The J gene is TRBJ1-5, the V gene TRBV6-1; weak D call: TRBD1 (6 bases). Looked up from germline, CDR1 is MNHNS and CDR2 is SASEGT. Trimming pared 8 bases from V and 3 bases from J, leaving 17 bases between. The CDR3 extends over 15 amino acids. Here the CDR3 DNA reads TGTGCCAGCTTGAAGGGGGAGGGATTCAATCAGCCCCAGCATTTT. Encoded protein: CASLKGEGFNQPQHF.

This chain links TRBV6-1 with TRBJ1-2; 7 nucleotides match TRBD1. J was trimmed by 8 bases and V by 2 bases; bases with no gene match: 14. CDR1 and CDR2 (germline): MNHNS, SASEGT. The length of the CDR3 is 16 residues. The CDR3 nucleotides are TGTGCCAGCAGTGAAATAGGAGGGGGCCGTTATAGAGGCTACACCTTC. This sequence encodes CASSEIGGGRYRGYTF.